This T cell receptor beta chain derives from a study of identical twins. The ends lost 9 bases at V and 4 bases at J; junction bases unmatched: 23. The CDR3 consists of 18 residues. Germline loops: CDR1 MNHEY, CDR2 SVGEGT. The cDNA had a unique molecular identifier and a template-switch universal primer site. TCRdb reanalysed the 5' RACE reads using MiXCR and keeps one entry per CDR3 protein. The repertoire holds approximately 470,000 distinct CDR3 sequences, with more than 13% as singletons. This sample was also put to use in a study of yellow fever vaccine responses in identical twins.

The source of this sequence is a woman in her late teens or twenties in good health. The material sequenced was CD4+ T cells sorted from blood. This chain joins TRBV6-2 or TRBV6-3 and TRBJ1-1; 7 bases are a match to TRBD1. DNA for the CDR3: TGTGCCAGGACCAACGCCCATCCTGATTCAGGGGGTGCCACTGAAGCTTTCTTT. Residues: CARTNAHPDSGGATEAFF.